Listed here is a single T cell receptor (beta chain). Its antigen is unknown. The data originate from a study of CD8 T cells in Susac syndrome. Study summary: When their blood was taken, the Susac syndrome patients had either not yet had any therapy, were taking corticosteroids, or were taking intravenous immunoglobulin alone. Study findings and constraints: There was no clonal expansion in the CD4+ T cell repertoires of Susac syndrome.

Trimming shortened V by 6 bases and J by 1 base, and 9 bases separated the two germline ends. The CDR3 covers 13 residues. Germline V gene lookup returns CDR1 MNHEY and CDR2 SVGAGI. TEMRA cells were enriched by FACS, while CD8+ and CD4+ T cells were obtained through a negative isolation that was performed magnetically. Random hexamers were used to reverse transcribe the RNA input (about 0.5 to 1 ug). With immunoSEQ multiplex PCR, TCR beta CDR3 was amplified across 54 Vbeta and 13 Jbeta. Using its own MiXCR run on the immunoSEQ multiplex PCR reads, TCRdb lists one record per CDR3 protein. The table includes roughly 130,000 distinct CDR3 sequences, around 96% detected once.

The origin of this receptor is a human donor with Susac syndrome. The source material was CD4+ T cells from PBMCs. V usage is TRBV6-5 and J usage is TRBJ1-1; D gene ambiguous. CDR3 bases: TGTGCCAGCAGCGCTTACAGGAACACTGAAGCTTTCTTT. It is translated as CASSAYRNTEAFF.